The 21 T cell receptor beta chains reported below all come from one sample, sequenced in a study of beta chain features in type 1 diabetes. Study findings and constraints: TCRB CDR3s from Type 1 diabetes patients were moderately but significantly shorter in all four CD4+ subsets.

Antigen specificity for these receptors is unknown. Reverse transcription of all isolated RNA meant that expressed TCRB transcripts were sequenced. Measured with immunoSEQ multiplex PCR; TCRdb has only the in-frame clones, and not every one. Counted here are some 350,000 clones, around an eighth occurring once; the ten biggest clones make up around 0.016%. Specimen: naive CD4+ T cells from blood. These TCRs come from a woman aged 18-35 years with type 1 diabetes.

The V gene is TRBV6-1, the J gene TRBJ1-2; 9 bases align to TRBD1. Trimming cost V 3 bases and J 4 bases; bases outside gene matches: 6. The CDR3 is 15 residues long. The germline V gene encodes CDR1 MNHNS and CDR2 SASEGT. CDR3 DNA: TGTGCCAGCAGTGAGGGACAGGGCTTGGGCTATGGCTACACCTTC. Its translation is CASSEGQGLGYGYTF.

This clone has only a few counts. The chain joins TRBV7-2 to TRBJ1-1; D is undetermined. The V gene's germline CDR1 is SGHTA and CDR2 FQGNSA. There are 13 residues in the CDR3. The V end lost 1 base, the J end lost 0 bases, and 3 bases lay between the germline ends. The DNA of the CDR3 is TGTGCCAGCAGCTTAGTAGTGAACACTGAAGCTTTCTTT. It specifies CASSLVVNTEAFF.

J is TRBJ2-3 and V is TRBV7-2, with 7 bases aligning to TRBD1. Germline V lookup: CDR1 SGHTA, CDR2 FQGNSA. Unmatched junction bases numbered 7, after V lost 5 bases and J lost 2 bases. The CDR3 sequence is 15 residues long. The CDR3, as DNA: TGTGCCAGCAGCATGAGGGGACAGACCACAGATACGCAGTATTTT. Its translation is CASSMRGQTTDTQYF. Full variable domain (rest looked up from reference TRBV7-2 and TRBJ2-3): GAGVSQSPSNKVTEKGKDVELRCDPISGHTALYWYRQSLGQGLEFLIYFQGNSAPDKSGLPSDRFSAERTGGSVSTLTIQRTQQEDSAVYLCASSMRGQTTDTQYFGPGTRLTVL.

V usage is TRBV4-1 and J usage is TRBJ2-7; TRBD2 matches at 10 bases. CDR1 and CDR2 (germline): MGHRA, YSYEKL. The junction had 9 bases not matched to a gene; V was cut back by 6 bases and J by 1 base. The CDR3 consists of 16 residues. In DNA form, the CDR3 reads TGCGCCAGCAGTCCTCTAGCGGGAGCGATGTCCTACGAGCAGTACTTC. This sequence encodes CASSPLAGAMSYEQYF.

The chain has TRBV5-1 and TRBJ2-1; 10 bases line up with TRBD1. V lost 0 bases to trimming and J lost 7 bases; unmatched junction nucleotides: 10. This CDR3 has 17 residues. Germline V gene sequence: CDR1 SGHRS, CDR2 YFSETQ. The CDR3 spells CASSLGWATGGRNEQFF. The CDR3 nucleotides are TGCGCCAGCAGCTTGGGCTGGGCGACAGGGGGCCGAAATGAGCAGTTCTTC.

This clone has a handful of counts. The chain is built from TRBV21-1 and TRBJ1-4; TRBD1 is the table's D call, not checked against the DNA. TRBV21-1 has pseudogene status. The CDR3 runs 13 residues. The CDR3 protein is CARTGKCGEKLFF. The CDR3 DNA reads TGTGCCAGGACAGGGAAGTGTGGTGAAAAACTGTTTTTT.

This clone was observed a handful of times. The chain has TRBV15 and TRBJ1-1; 7 bases map to TRBD1. Germline V gives CDR1 LNHNV, CDR2 YYDKDF (reference sequence). Trimming removed 0 bases from V and 9 bases from J; junction bases left unmatched: 4. The CDR3 has 13 amino acids. The CDR3 region has the DNA TGTGCCACCAGCAGAGAGCCACAGGGGAAAGCTTTCTTT. The encoded protein is CATSREPQGKAFF.

The chain carries TRBV28 and TRBJ2-1, with TRBD2 matching over 8 bases. This CDR3 spans 16 amino acids. Germline V CDR1 and CDR2: MDHEN, SYDVKM. V trimming: 7 bases; J trimming: 1 base; junction bases outside the gene matches: 9. The CDR3 region is CASTHSGIPSYNEQFF. CDR3 nucleotide sequence: TGTGCCAGCACCCATAGCGGGATCCCTTCCTACAATGAGCAGTTCTTC.

This clone was seen only a few times. The gene calls are TRBV7-9 and TRBJ1-1; D is perhaps TRBD1 (6 bases). Trimming stripped 3 bases from V and 5 bases from J, with 19 bases between. This CDR3 has 16 amino acids. Germline V gene sequence: CDR1 SEHNR, CDR2 FQNEAQ (reference sequence). The CDR3 nucleotides read TGTGCCAGCAGCTTTGACAGGCATATCTGGGGTACTGAAGCTTTCTTT. Translation gives CASSFDRHIWGTEAFF.

The V and J genes are TRBV14 and TRBJ2-7; 8 bases fit TRBD1. The length of the CDR3 is 15 residues. CDR1 is SGHDN, CDR2 FVKESK, per germline. V lost 4 bases to trimming and J lost 5 bases; unmatched junction nucleotides: 10. CDR3 residues: CASSLRQGLFDEQYF. The CDR3 region has the DNA TGTGCCAGCAGCCTCCGACAGGGGCTTTTTGACGAGCAGTACTTC.

The V and J genes are TRBV29-1 and TRBJ1-1; 8 bases are shared with TRBD1. Germline lookup yields CDR1 SQVTM and CDR2 ANQGSEA. This CDR3 is 12 amino acids long. With V trimmed by 6 bases and J by 5 bases, 5 bases remained unmatched. Here the CDR3 DNA reads TGCAGCGTAGGACAGGGCCAAACTGAAGCTTTCTTT. Translated, it gives CSVGQGQTEAFF.

Only a few counts were recorded for this clone. The chain combines TRBV9 with TRBJ2-5, with 10 bases fitting TRBD2. Germline V lookup: CDR1 SGDLS, CDR2 YYNGEE. This CDR3 has 13 residues. With V trimmed by 5 bases and J by 6 bases, 4 bases remained unmatched. CDR3 DNA: TGTGCCAGCAGAGCTAGCGGGAGTCAGACCCAGTACTTC. Its translation: CASRASGSQTQYF.

The rearrangement uses TRBV2 and TRBJ1-2; D perhaps matches TRBD1 (5 bases). The CDR3 spans 15 residues. V was cut by 2 bases and J by 4 bases, with 14 bases left in between. Germline CDR1 is SNHLY and CDR2 is FYNNEI. CDR3 coding DNA: TGTGCCAGCAGTGAAAACCAGGGAACCTTCTATGGCTACACCTTC. This sequence encodes CASSENQGTFYGYTF.

The chain links TRBV7-3 to TRBJ1-1; D unclear. This CDR3 is 13 amino acids long. CDR1 and CDR2 from the germline V gene are SGHTA and FQGTGA. V dropped 4 bases and J dropped 1 base, with 7 bases sitting between them. CDR3 bases: TGTGCCAGCAGCTCACAACAGAACACTGAAGCTTTCTTT. It codes for CASSSQQNTEAFF. The full variable domain, in which reference TRBV7-3 and TRBJ1-1 provide the parts outside the CDR3, is GAGVSQTPSNKVTEKGKYVELRCDPISGHTALYWYRQSLGQGPEFLIYFQGTGAADDSGLPNDRFFAVRPEGSVSTLKIQRTERGDSAVYLCASSSQQNTEAFFGQGTRLTVV.

CDR3 bases: TGTGCCAGCAGCCGGGGGGACTGGGCAGATACGCAGTATTTT. Translating gives CASSRGDWADTQYF. The chain uses TRBV7-3 and TRBJ2-3; the match to TRBD2 covers 7 bases. V trimming: 5 bases; J trimming: 4 bases; junction bases outside the gene matches: 6. The germline V gene has CDR1 SGHTA and CDR2 FQGTGA. The CDR3 has 14 residues.

This chain links TRBV7-9 with TRBJ2-5, with D possibly matching TRBD1 (6 bases). The CDR3 extends over 13 amino acids. With 5 bases removed from V and 5 bases from J, the gap between germline ends came to 12 bases. In germline, CDR1 is SEHNR, CDR2 FQNEAQ (reference sequence). The CDR3 DNA is TGTGCCAGCAGCCCAGGGACACGGGAGACCCAGTACTTC. This gives the protein CASSPGTRETQYF.

This clone has more than one count but fewer than ten. The chain combines TRBV5-4 with TRBJ2-3; the match to TRBD2 covers 7 bases. The CDR3 spans 16 residues. Germline CDR1 is SGHNT and CDR2 is YYREEE (reference sequence). V dropped 4 bases and J dropped 0; count of bases not matched to a gene: 8. The DNA for the CDR3 is TGTGCCAGCAGCCTTCGACTAGCTGCTAGCACAGATACGCAGTATTTT. Protein sequence: CASSLRLAASTDTQYF.

The chain uses TRBV10-3 and TRBJ2-1; 7 bases line up with TRBD2. The V gene end was trimmed by 4 bases and the J gene end by 1 base; junction bases not matched to a gene: 7. There are 16 residues in the CDR3. Germline V lookup: CDR1 ENHRY, CDR2 SYGVKD. The CDR3 is CAISGALADSYNEQFF. The CDR3 DNA reads as TGTGCCATCAGTGGGGCGCTAGCGGATTCCTACAATGAGCAGTTCTTC.

The rearrangement uses TRBV18 and TRBJ1-1; possibly TRBD1 for D (5 bases). Deletions cut 2 bases from V and 1 base from J, with 11 bases between. This CDR3 is 15 amino acids long. Germline V gene data show CDR1 as KGHSH and CDR2 as LQKENI. The CDR3: CASSPMGGENTEAFF. In nucleotides, the CDR3 is TGTGCCAGCTCACCAATGGGGGGGGAGAACACTGAAGCTTTCTTT.

This clone has only a few counts. The chain couples TRBV5-4 to TRBJ2-7; D uncertain. Trimming removed 0 bases at V and 3 bases at J, with 7 bases between. This CDR3 region has 13 residues. Germline CDR1 reads SGHNT; CDR2 reads YYREEE (reference sequence). In DNA form, the CDR3 reads TGTGCCAGCAGCTTGGACGGTGGCTACGAGCAGTACTTC. Its translation is CASSLDGGYEQYF.

This clone appeared a few times. This chain links TRBV12-5 with TRBJ2-5; 7 bases map to TRBD1. The CDR3 consists of 13 residues. CDR1 and CDR2 from the germline V gene are LGHNT and FRNRAP. J was trimmed by 5 bases and V by 6 bases; bases with no gene match: 6. This CDR3 reads CASGDRLGETQYF. The CDR3 coding sequence is TGTGCTAGTGGGGACAGGTTGGGGGAGACCCAGTACTTC.